There are many counts of the clone carrying this T cell receptor (beta chain). What it binds is unknown. After removal of 4 bases from V and 7 bases from J, the junction contained 3 bases not matched to a gene. The CDR3 is made up of 13 amino acids. The sample belongs to a study of human T cells and chemical hapten exposure. Study-wide results and limits: TCRs above 1 in 1000 frequency stayed constant with DPC sensitization. As patch test score rose, PT1 expanded TCR counts tended to rise as well.

Time point in this sample: patch test 2, 6 weeks after DPC sensitization. Treatment: therapeutic diphenylcyclopropenone sensitization with weekly scalp DPC. Patch tests were applied only after blood draws. Alopecia patients deemed DPC-suitable, aged 18 to 70, excluding pregnancy. TCRdb re-derived calls from the RACE reads in MiXCR, one entry per CDR3 protein. The sample lists about 350,000 distinct CDR3 sequences; over 6% were seen once. The source is a woman aged 18-29 years with alopecia areata. Some clones in this sample may be carry-over from other donors' samples. The sample in question was whole blood, obtained in connection with sensitization to the hapten diphenylcyclopropenone (DPC). This sequence joins TRBV12-3 or TRBV12-4 and TRBJ2-1; TRBD1 matches at 8 bases. The CDR3 loop is CASSSTGVNEQFF. The CDR3 DNA reads as TGTGCCAGCAGTTCGACAGGGGTGAATGAGCAGTTCTTC.